The 20 T cell receptor beta chains in this list originate from one sample, sequenced in a study of Graves' ophthalmopathy and Graves' hyperthyroidism. CDR3 regions of TCR beta were amplified from RNA transcripts. First-round RT-PCR used HTBI primers; second-round multiplex PCR followed. A single record per CDR3 protein comes from TCRdb applying MiXCR to the multiplex PCR reads. The sample carries about 740,000 distinct CDR3 sequences, roughly 40% recorded once. Sequenced material: peripheral blood. Source of these receptors: an adult man with Graves' ophthalmopathy.

The CDR3 reads CSALTRGNTEAFF. The CDR3 DNA follows: TGCAGCGCCTTAACCAGGGGGAACACTGAAGCTTTCTTT. The rearrangement uses TRBV29-1 and TRBJ1-1, with D possibly matching TRBD1 (6 bases). From germline, CDR1 is SQVTM and CDR2 ANQGSEA. V was shortened by 7 bases and J by 1 base, with 13 bases between the two germline ends. This CDR3 is built from 13 residues.

The V and J genes are TRBV25-1 and TRBJ2-2; no clear D. The germline V gene has CDR1 MGHDK and CDR2 SYGVNS. The CDR3 extends over 15 amino acids. V lost 4 bases and J lost 0, with 9 bases in between. The CDR3 spells CASSATGANTGELFF. The CDR3 DNA follows: TGTGCCAGCAGTGCTACGGGTGCGAACACCGGGGAGCTGTTTTTT.

This clonotype showed up many times. The chain uses TRBV12-3 or TRBV12-4 and TRBJ1-5, with D unresolved. The CDR3 extends over 13 amino acids. Trimming cost V 2 bases and J 4 bases, with 6 bases left between them. The CDR3 is CASSLSWNQPQHF. The CDR3 coding sequence is TGTGCCAGCAGTTTATCGTGGAATCAGCCCCAGCATTTT.

Notes on this clonotype: Given a much more abundant clone one base away, this may be a read error. The chain is built from TRBV20-1 and TRBJ2-7; D is ambiguous. The CDR3 has 14 residues. The germline V and J ends were trimmed by 1 base and 3 bases, with 13 bases remaining between them. Germline V lookup: CDR1 DFQATT, CDR2 SNEGSKA (reference sequence). CDR3 in amino acids: CSARGGGENYEQYV. The CDR3, as DNA: TGCAGTGCTAGAGGAGGCGGCGAGAACTACGAGCAGTACGTC.

This clonotype has at least ten counts. The chain carries TRBV10-2 and TRBJ2-7; either TRBD1 or TRBD2 may supply D (6 bases each). Germline V gene data show CDR1 as WSHSY and CDR2 as SAAADI. The V end lost 5 bases, the J end lost 4 bases, and 9 bases lay between the germline ends. This CDR3 spans 12 amino acids. This CDR3 is CASSWGAYEQYF. DNA of the CDR3: TGCGCCAGCAGTTGGGGGGCGTACGAGCAGTACTTC.

This clonotype was detected ten times or more. The chain joins TRBV10-2 to TRBJ1-5; D is ambiguous. V lost 0 bases and J 5 bases, leaving 8 bases between the germline ends. Germline values: CDR1 WSHSY, CDR2 SAAADI. This CDR3 region has 14 residues. In DNA, the CDR3 is TGCGCCAGCAGTGAGTCCGGCACTCATCAGCCCCAGCATTTT. This codes for CASSESGTHQPQHF.

To note about this clonotype: An end of the junction differs from the germline gene, which may be a read error. The gene calls are TRBV10-3 and TRBJ1-3, with D possibly matching TRBD1 (6 bases). Germline V gene lookup returns CDR1 ENHRY and CDR2 SYGVKD. CDR3 length: 16 residues. The CDR3 is CASSSGSTGSGNTIYF. The DNA for the CDR3 is TGTGCCAGCAGTTCCGGATCGACAGGCTCTGGAAACACCATATATTTT.

The rearrangement joins TRBV2 to TRBJ2-6; TRBD1 agrees at 10 bases. Germline V gene data show CDR1 as SNHLY and CDR2 as FYNNEI. The J segment lost 15 bases and the V segment lost 7 bases, leaving 3 bases of the junction unmatched. The CDR3 length is 11 residues. The CDR3 spells CASTGQGDLTF. CDR3 nucleotide sequence: TGTGCCAGCACTGGACAGGGGGACCTGACTTTC.

This rearrangement joins TRBV10-2 to TRBJ1-1; possible D gene TRBD1, 5 bases. CDR3 length: 16 amino acids. Trimming took off 6 bases at V and 1 base at J, with 18 bases between the two ends. Germline V gene sequence: CDR1 WSHSY, CDR2 SAAADI. CDR3 loop: CASSNLVGTPNTEAFF. In DNA form, the CDR3 reads TGCGCCAGCAGCAACCTCGTAGGGACGCCGAACACTGAAGCTTTCTTT.

Turning to this clonotype: A junction boundary mismatches the germline segment, possibly from a read error. The chain employs TRBV7-4 and TRBJ1-1, with D possibly matching TRBD1 (5 bases). This CDR3 has 10 amino acids. CDR1 is SGHVT, CDR2 SQSDAQ, per germline. This chain's CDR3 is CASSLGDAFF. The CDR3 bases are TGTGCCAGCAGTTTAGGGGATGCTTTCTTT.

J is TRBJ1-2 and V is TRBV20-1; TRBD1 matches at 10 bases. J was trimmed by 8 bases and V by 5 bases; bases with no gene match: 8. CDR3 length: 13 amino acids. Germline V CDR1 and CDR2: DFQATT, SNEGSKA (reference sequence). CDR3 protein: CSAHRQGAGGYTF. CDR3 DNA sequence: TGCAGTGCTCATAGACAGGGGGCGGGCGGCTACACCTTC.

This clonotype was found many times. This chain joins TRBV20-1 and TRBJ2-5; D is ambiguous. The CDR3 totals 11 residues. Trimming cost V 5 bases and J 5 bases, with 9 bases left between them. Germline V lookup: CDR1 DFQATT, CDR2 SNEGSKA (reference sequence). As DNA, the CDR3 is TGCAGTGCTGACTCCGGGGAGACCCAGTACTTC. Its translation: CSADSGETQYF.

This chain connects TRBV25-1 to TRBJ1-4; D remains unclear. Trimming stripped 0 bases from V and 0 bases from J, with 14 bases between. The CDR3 length is 18 residues. In germline, CDR1 is MGHDK, CDR2 SYGVNS. The CDR3 loop reads CASSEYPPRSATNEKLFF. CDR3 nucleotide sequence: TGTGCCAGCAGTGAATATCCCCCCCGCAGCGCAACTAATGAAAAACTGTTTTTT.

The rearrangement joins TRBV7-2 to TRBJ1-6; possible D gene TRBD1, 6 bases. Germline CDR1 reads SGHTA; CDR2 reads FQGNSA. Trimming removed 5 bases at V and 10 bases at J, with 18 bases between. The CDR3 runs 15 residues. CDR3 protein: CASSVGGQGGSPLHF. CDR3 nucleotides: TGTGCCAGCAGCGTCGGGGGGCAGGGCGGATCACCCCTCCACTTT.

This clonotype was picked up many times. The chain combines TRBV15 with TRBJ1-5; D unresolved. Germline V gene lookup returns CDR1 LNHNV and CDR2 YYDKDF (reference sequence). The CDR3 has 14 residues. V lost 3 bases to trimming and J lost 3 bases, with 9 bases between them. In DNA, the CDR3 is TGTGCCACCAGCAGGACGGGGTCCAATCAGCCCCAGCATTTT. Translated, it gives CATSRTGSNQPQHF.

About this clonotype itself: The junction departs from germline at one end; a sequencing error may be responsible. The chain joins TRBV24-1 to TRBJ2-7; 8 bases match TRBD1. Germline CDR1 KGHDR, CDR2 SFDVKD. CDR3 length: 13 amino acids. This CDR3 reads CASSWTGPYEQYF. The CDR3 nucleotides are TGTGCCAGCAGTTGGACAGGGCCCTACGAGCAGTACTTC.

The rearrangement uses TRBV24-1 and TRBJ1-5; D is possibly TRBD1 (5 bases). Trimming removed 5 bases from V and 2 bases from J, with 12 bases in between. CDR3 length: 15 residues. Germline V gives CDR1 KGHDR, CDR2 SFDVKD. The CDR3 loop reads CATSVGGKGNQPQHF. The CDR3 nucleotides are TGTGCCACCAGTGTCGGGGGGAAAGGCAATCAGCCCCAGCATTTT.

Remarks on this clonotype: With a much larger clone just one base away, this may be a read error. Written as DNA, the CDR3 is TGTGCCAGCAGCTCGCCCCCGGCAACTAATGAAAAACTGTTTTTT. It encodes CASSSPPATNEKLFF. The rearrangement links TRBV7-4 to TRBJ1-4; D unclear. In germline, CDR1 is SGHVT, CDR2 SQSDAQ. The CDR3 extends over 15 amino acids. V was shortened by 4 bases and J by 0 bases, with 9 bases between the two germline ends.

This clonotype came up many times. The rearrangement joins TRBV7-2 to TRBJ1-6; D call uncertain. CDR3 size: 11 residues. V was shortened by 4 bases and J by 12 bases, with 7 bases between the two germline ends. Germline-derived CDR1 and CDR2 are SGHTA and FQGNSA. CDR3 region: CASSSGRPLHF. Written as DNA, the CDR3 is TGTGCCAGCAGCTCGGGGAGACCCCTCCACTTT.

This clonotype was seen repeatedly, ten times or more. The rearrangement joins TRBV7-9 to TRBJ1-1, with TRBD1 as a possible D gene (5 bases). Trimming removed 5 bases at V and 1 base at J, with 11 bases between. The length of the CDR3 is 14 residues. Germline assignment: CDR1 SEHNR and CDR2 FQNEAQ (reference sequence). The CDR3 reads CASSVSGGNTEAFF. The CDR3, as DNA: TGTGCCAGCAGCGTTTCGGGGGGGAACACTGAAGCTTTCTTT.